This TCR beta chain was identified during a study of cytomegalovirus exposure and HLA in healthy donors. Study information: As released early, the data held roughly 85 million unique TCRs from HLA-typed donors. Study-level findings and limits: Excluded were some V segments that proved indistinguishable, including TRBV6-2 and TRBV6-3. An apparent linkage of common viral pathogens to several of the most significant clusters emerged in a later analysis. Some public TCRs appeared in many individuals, while most sequences were rare.

The CDR3 has 15 residues. For this clone: The target antigen is unknown.

Amplification used 60 Vbeta primers and 13 Jbeta primers. TCRdb's copy holds only in-frame clones and misses some; the assay was immunoSEQ multiplex PCR. The table lists about 160,000 clones, about 75% of them singletons. The TCR sequence derives from a woman in her forties or fifties in good health and CMV-seropositive. V gene TRBV21-1 combines with J gene TRBJ1-2; no check of the table's D call, TRBD1, against the DNA was made. TRBV21-1 is recorded as a pseudogene. Sequencing was performed on PBMCs. CDR3 region: CASSTPGHTTVYYTF. DNA for the CDR3: TGTGCCAGCAGCACCCCGGGACACACTACCGTGTACTACACCTTC.